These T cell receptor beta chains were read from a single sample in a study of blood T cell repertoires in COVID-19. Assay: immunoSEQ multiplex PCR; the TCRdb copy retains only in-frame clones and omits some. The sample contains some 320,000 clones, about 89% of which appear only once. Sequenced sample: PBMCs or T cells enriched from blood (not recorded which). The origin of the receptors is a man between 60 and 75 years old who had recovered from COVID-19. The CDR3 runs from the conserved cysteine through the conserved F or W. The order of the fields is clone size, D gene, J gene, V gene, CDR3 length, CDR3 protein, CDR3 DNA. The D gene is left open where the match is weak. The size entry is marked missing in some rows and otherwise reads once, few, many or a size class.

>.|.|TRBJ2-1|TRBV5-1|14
CASSLVRGYNEQFF
TGCGCCAGCAGCTTGGTAAGGGGCTACAATGAGCAGTTCTTC
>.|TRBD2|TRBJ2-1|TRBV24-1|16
CATSDPTSGSYNEQFF
TGTGCCACCAGTGACCCGACTAGCGGGAGTTACAATGAGCAGTTCTTC
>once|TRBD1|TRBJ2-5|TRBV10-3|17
CAISESDSGQGEETQYF
TGTGCCATCAGTGAGTCGGACTCGGGACAGGGGGAGGAGACCCAGTACTTC
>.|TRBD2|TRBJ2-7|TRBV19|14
CASSIGLAGYEQYF
TGTGCCAGTAGTATTGGACTAGCGGGGTACGAGCAGTACTTC
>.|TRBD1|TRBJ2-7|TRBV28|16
CASTLGGGQGAYEQYF
TGTGCCAGCACCCTTGGTGGGGGACAGGGGGCCTACGAGCAGTACTTC
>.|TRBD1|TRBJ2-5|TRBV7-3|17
CASSLTGVGKRGETQYF
TGTGCCAGCAGCCTCACAGGGGTAGGAAAGCGTGGAGAAACCCAGTACTTC
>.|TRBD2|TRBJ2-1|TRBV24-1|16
CATSDPSGRAYNEQFF
TGTGCCACCAGTGATCCTAGCGGGAGGGCGTACAATGAGCAGTTCTTC
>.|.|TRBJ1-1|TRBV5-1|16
CASSLSYGGQNTEAFF
TGCGCCAGCAGCTTGTCGTACGGCGGCCAGAACACTGAAGCTTTCTTT
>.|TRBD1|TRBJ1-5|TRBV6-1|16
CASSGKTGMRDQPQHF
TGTGCCAGCAGTGGAAAGACAGGGATGAGGGACCAGCCCCAGCATTTT
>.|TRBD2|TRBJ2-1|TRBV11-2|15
CASSLPGGPGDEQFF
TGTGCCAGCAGCTTACCGGGAGGGCCTGGGGATGAGCAGTTCTTC
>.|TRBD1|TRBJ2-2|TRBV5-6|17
CASRYGTGRRNTGELFF
TGTGCCAGCAGATATGGGACAGGGCGGCGGAACACCGGGGAGCTGTTTTTT
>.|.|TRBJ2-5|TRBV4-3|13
CASSQDRGETQYF
TGCGCCAGCAGCCAAGATCGGGGGGAGACCCAGTACTTC
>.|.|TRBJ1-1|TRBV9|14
CASSVDQGTTEAFF
TGTGCCAGCAGCGTAGATCAGGGGACCACTGAAGCTTTCTTT
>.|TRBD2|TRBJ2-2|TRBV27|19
CASSLRGASGRENTGELFF
TGTGCCAGCAGTTTGAGGGGGGCTAGCGGGAGGGAGAACACCGGGGAGCTGTTTTTT
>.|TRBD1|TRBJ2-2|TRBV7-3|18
CASSLKAGQGAKTGELFF
TGTGCCAGCAGCTTAAAGGCAGGACAGGGGGCAAAGACCGGGGAGCTGTTTTTT
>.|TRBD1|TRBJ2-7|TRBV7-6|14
CASSLGRGLGEQYF
TGTGCCAGCAGCTTAGGTAGGGGGCTGGGGGAGCAGTACTTC
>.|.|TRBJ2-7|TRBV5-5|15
CASLIGHAASYEQYF
TGTGCCAGCCTAATCGGACACGCAGCATCCTACGAGCAGTACTTC
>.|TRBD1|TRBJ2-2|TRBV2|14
CASSGQGNTGELFF
TGTGCCAGCAGTGGACAGGGAAACACCGGGGAGCTGTTTTTT
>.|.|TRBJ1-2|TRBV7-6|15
CASSLGGQPLYGYTF
TGTGCCAGCAGCTTAGGGGGGCAGCCACTCTATGGCTACACCTTC
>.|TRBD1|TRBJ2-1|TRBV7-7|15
CASSLGGTGGNEQFF
TGTGCTAGCAGCTTAGGAGGGACAGGCGGCAATGAGCAGTTCTTC
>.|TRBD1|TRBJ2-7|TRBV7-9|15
CASSLVDRATYEQYF
TGTGCCAGCAGCTTAGTCGACAGGGCAACCTACGAGCAGTACTTC
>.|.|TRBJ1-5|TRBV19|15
CASRDPDSSNQPQHF
TGTGCCAGTAGGGACCCGGACAGTAGCAATCAGCCCCAGCATTTT
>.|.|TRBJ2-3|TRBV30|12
CAWSPVADTQYF
TGTGCCTGGAGTCCCGTTGCAGATACGCAGTATTTT
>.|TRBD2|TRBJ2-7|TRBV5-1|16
CASSPSGSGSFYEQYF
TGCGCCAGCAGCCCTTCTGGTAGCGGGAGTTTTTACGAGCAGTACTTC
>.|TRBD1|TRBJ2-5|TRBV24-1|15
CATSDSRQGAETQYF
TGTGCCACCAGTGATTCCCGACAGGGGGCCGAGACCCAGTACTTC
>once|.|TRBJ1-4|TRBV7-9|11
CASTQYEKLFF
TGTGCCAGCACACAATACGAAAAACTGTTTTTT
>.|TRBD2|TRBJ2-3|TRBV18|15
CASSSLAGVTDTQYF
TGTGCCAGCTCATCACTAGCGGGAGTCACAGATACGCAGTATTTT
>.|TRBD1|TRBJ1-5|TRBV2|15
CASRTEGGGNQPQHF
TGTGCCAGCAGGACGGAAGGGGGCGGCAATCAGCCCCAGCATTTT
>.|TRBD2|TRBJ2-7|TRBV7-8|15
CASSLSGLAGLEQYF
TGTGCCAGCAGCTTATCGGGACTAGCGGGACTTGAGCAGTACTTC
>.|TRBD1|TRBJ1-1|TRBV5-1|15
CASSFSRGKDTEAFF
TGCGCCAGCAGCTTTTCCAGGGGGAAGGACACTGAAGCTTTCTTT
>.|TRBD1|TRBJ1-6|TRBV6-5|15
CASRGQATNNSPLHF
TGTGCCAGCCGGGGACAGGCAACAAATAATTCACCCCTCCACTTT
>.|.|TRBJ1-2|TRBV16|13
CASSTQINYGYTF
TGTGCCAGCAGCACCCAGATTAACTATGGCTACACCTTC
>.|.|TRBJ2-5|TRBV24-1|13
CATRPGFGETQYF
TGTGCCACCCGTCCAGGATTTGGAGAGACCCAGTACTTC
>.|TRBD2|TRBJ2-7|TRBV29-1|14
CSVESFLLAGEQYF
TGCAGCGTTGAGAGTTTTTTACTAGCGGGGGAGCAGTACTTC
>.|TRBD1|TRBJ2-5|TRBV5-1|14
CASSVGQGEETQYF
TGCGCCAGCAGCGTCGGACAGGGGGAAGAGACCCAGTACTTC
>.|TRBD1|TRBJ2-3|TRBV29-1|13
CSVETGHGDTQYF
TGCAGCGTTGAGACAGGGCATGGAGATACGCAGTATTTT
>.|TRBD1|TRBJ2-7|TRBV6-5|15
CASSYDRGGTYEQYF
TGTGCCAGCAGCTACGACAGGGGTGGTACCTACGAGCAGTACTTC
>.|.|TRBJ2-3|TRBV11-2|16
CASSLRARDHLYTQYF
TGTGCCAGCAGCTTAAGGGCGCGGGACCACCTCTATACGCAGTATTTT
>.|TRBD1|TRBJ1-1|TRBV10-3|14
CAISVVGQGAEAFF
TGTGCCATCAGTGTGGTGGGACAGGGAGCTGAAGCTTTCTTT